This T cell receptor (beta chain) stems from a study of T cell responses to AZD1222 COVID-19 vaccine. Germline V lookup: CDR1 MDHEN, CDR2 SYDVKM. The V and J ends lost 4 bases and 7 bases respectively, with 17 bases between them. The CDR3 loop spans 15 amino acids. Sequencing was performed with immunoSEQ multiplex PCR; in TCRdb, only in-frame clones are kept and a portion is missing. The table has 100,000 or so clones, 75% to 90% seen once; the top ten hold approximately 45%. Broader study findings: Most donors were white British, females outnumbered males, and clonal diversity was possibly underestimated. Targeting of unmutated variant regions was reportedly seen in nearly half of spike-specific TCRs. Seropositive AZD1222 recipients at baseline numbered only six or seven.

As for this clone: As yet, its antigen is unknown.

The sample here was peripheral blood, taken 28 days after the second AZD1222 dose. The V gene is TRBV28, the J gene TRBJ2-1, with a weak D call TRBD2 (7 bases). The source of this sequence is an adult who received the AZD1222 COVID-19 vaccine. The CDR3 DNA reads TGTGCCAGCAGTTCCCCTGGGGGAGGGGGTAATGAGCAGTTCTTC. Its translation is CASSSPGGGGNEQFF.